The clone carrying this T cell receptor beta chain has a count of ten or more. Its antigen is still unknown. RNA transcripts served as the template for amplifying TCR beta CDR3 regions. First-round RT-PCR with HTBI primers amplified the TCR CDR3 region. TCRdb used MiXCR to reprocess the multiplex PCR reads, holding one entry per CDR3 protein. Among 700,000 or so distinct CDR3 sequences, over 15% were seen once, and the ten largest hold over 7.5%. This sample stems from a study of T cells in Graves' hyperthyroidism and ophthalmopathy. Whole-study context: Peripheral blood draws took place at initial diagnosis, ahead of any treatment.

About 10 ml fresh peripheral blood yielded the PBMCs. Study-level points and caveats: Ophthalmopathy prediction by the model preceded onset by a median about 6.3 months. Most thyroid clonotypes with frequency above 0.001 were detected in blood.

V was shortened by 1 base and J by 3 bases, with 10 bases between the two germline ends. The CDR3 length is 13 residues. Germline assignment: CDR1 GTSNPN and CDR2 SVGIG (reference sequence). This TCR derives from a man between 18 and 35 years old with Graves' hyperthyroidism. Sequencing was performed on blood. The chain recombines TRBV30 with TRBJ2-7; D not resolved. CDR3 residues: CAWSGTVLYEQYF. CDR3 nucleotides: TGTGCCTGGAGTGGTACAGTCCTCTACGAGCAGTACTTC. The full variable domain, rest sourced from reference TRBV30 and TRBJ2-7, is SQTIHQWPATLVQPVGSPLSLECTVEGTSNPNLYWYRQAAGRGLQLLFYSVGIGQISSEVPQNLSASRPQDRQFILSSKKLLLSDSGFYLCAWSGTVLYEQYFGPGTRLTVT.